One and the same sample provided the 22 T cell receptor beta chains below, sequenced in a study of blood T cell repertoires in COVID-19 (dated by TCRdb to about 2020). The method behind the library was the immunoSEQ multiplex PCR assay. In its TCRdb copy, this immuneACCESS table keeps in-frame sequences only and misses some clones. Where compared with another copy, unresolved V genes explain less than half of these, and the others have no known cause. The sample table shows under 95,000 clones, and around 90% are seen once. The ten top clones hold roughly 45% of the sample. Source material: peripheral blood. The receptors originated from a human donor in a cohort sampled during active COVID-19.

The V call is TRBV18, the J call TRBJ2-7, with 8 bases that match TRBD2. The length of the CDR3 is 16 residues. V trimming: 3 bases; J trimming: 0 bases; junction bases outside the gene matches: 7. Germline CDR1 is KGHSH and CDR2 is LQKENI. The CDR3 DNA reads TGTGCCAGCTCACCGTTCGGCGGGAGGTCCTCCTACGAGCAGTACTTC. Its translation: CASSPFGGRSSYEQYF.

This chain links TRBV15 with TRBJ2-1; no clear D. The CDR3 covers 15 residues. Deletions cut 1 base from V and 5 bases from J, with 12 bases between. Per the germline V gene, CDR1 is LNHNV and CDR2 is YYDKDF (reference sequence). The CDR3 DNA reads TGTGCCACCAGCAGAGCTTGGCCAGATGACAATGAGCAGTTCTTC. It translates to CATSRAWPDDNEQFF.

As DNA, the CDR3 is TGTGCCAGCAGCCAAGGGACAGGGTTGGGTGGAAACACCATATATTTT. Protein: CASSQGTGLGGNTIYF. The chain carries TRBV4-2 and TRBJ1-3; 8 bases agree with TRBD1. The CDR3 loop spans 16 amino acids. J gave up 3 bases and V 1 base, and 5 bases lay outside the gene matches. Per the germline V gene, CDR1 is LGHNA and CDR2 is YNFKEQ.

This chain connects TRBV2 to TRBJ1-1, with 7 bases that match TRBD1. The CDR3 totals 14 residues. The germline V gene encodes CDR1 SNHLY and CDR2 FYNNEI. Losses at the gene ends were 8 bases for V and 1 base for J; bases not matched to a gene: 7. DNA of the CDR3: TGTGCCAGCGCTGGACAGGCCCCGAACACTGAAGCTTTCTTT. Its protein is CASAGQAPNTEAFF.

The chain joins TRBV7-9 to TRBJ2-3; 7 nucleotides agree with TRBD2. The germline V gene has CDR1 SEHNR and CDR2 FQNEAQ (reference sequence). Trimming at V came to 1 base and at J to 1 base, leaving 2 bases not matched to a gene. This CDR3 is built from 15 residues. CDR3 DNA: TGTGCCAGCAGCTTAGTTGCGGGAGGCACAGATACGCAGTATTTT. It encodes CASSLVAGGTDTQYF.

This clone has only a few counts. The chain couples TRBV29-1 to TRBJ1-2, with D perhaps TRBD1 (6 bases). This CDR3 is built from 12 residues. Germline V gene lookup returns CDR1 SQVTM and CDR2 ANQGSEA. Deletions cut 1 base from V and 3 bases from J, with 6 bases between. The CDR3 loop is CSVEGTDYGYTF. The DNA for the CDR3 is TGCAGCGTTGAAGGGACAGACTATGGCTACACCTTC.

The rearrangement uses TRBV3-1 (or the pseudogene TRBV3-2) and TRBJ2-3; D is undetermined. CDR1 is LGHDT and CDR2 is YNNKEL in the germline V gene (reference sequence). Trimming removed 0 bases at V and 2 bases at J, with 6 bases between. The length of the CDR3 is 14 residues. This chain's CDR3 is CASSQDTATDTQYF. CDR3 sequence (DNA): TGTGCCAGCAGCCAAGACACTGCCACAGATACGCAGTATTTT.

This clone was found a few times. This chain connects TRBV4-2 to TRBJ2-7; D not resolved. Trimming cost V 0 bases and J 2 bases, with 2 bases left between them. Germline V gives CDR1 LGHNA, CDR2 YNFKEQ. The length of the CDR3 is 12 residues. The CDR3 nucleotides are TGTGCCAGCAGCCAAGACGCCTACGAGCAGTACTTC. This encodes CASSQDAYEQYF.

The V call is TRBV2, the J call TRBJ2-3; TRBD1 matches at 9 bases. This CDR3 has 16 amino acids. V shed 3 bases, J shed 1 base, and the junction held 5 bases outside the gene matches. CDR1 SNHLY and CDR2 FYNNEI come from the germline V gene. The CDR3 DNA reads as TGTGCCAGCAGTGATAATACAGGGGGCCGCACAGATACGCAGTATTTT. Translating it yields CASSDNTGGRTDTQYF.

This sequence joins TRBV11-2 and TRBJ2-1, with D possibly TRBD2 on 7 matching bases. CDR3 size: 15 residues. Germline V CDR1 and CDR2: SGHAT, FQNNGV. Trimming left V 5 bases short and J 4 bases short, with 15 bases between. CDR3: CASSLQRGGYNEQFF. The CDR3 coding sequence is TGTGCCAGCAGCCTTCAGAGGGGGGGATACAATGAGCAGTTCTTC.

The J gene is TRBJ1-2, the V gene TRBV6-4, with TRBD1 matching 10 bases. The CDR3 extends over 15 amino acids. Losses at the gene ends were 5 bases for V and 4 bases for J; bases not matched to a gene: 7. The germline CDR1 and CDR2 sequences are MRHNA and SNTAGT. This CDR3 is CASSTGTGESYGYTF. The CDR3 DNA follows: TGTGCCAGCAGTACCGGGACAGGGGAATCCTATGGCTACACCTTC.

The rearrangement uses TRBV18 and TRBJ2-3; TRBD1 matches 9 bases. The trim removed 4 bases at V and 3 bases at J, leaving 8 bases unmatched. The CDR3 is made up of 16 amino acids. Germline V gene sequence: CDR1 KGHSH, CDR2 LQKENI. The CDR3 here is CASSLPKQGATDTQYF. The CDR3 DNA reads TGTGCCAGCTCACTCCCGAAACAGGGGGCAACAGATACGCAGTATTTT.

The chain uses TRBV28 and TRBJ2-7, with a weak D call TRBD2 (7 bases). Germline loops: CDR1 MDHEN, CDR2 SYDVKM. CDR3 size: 17 residues. V was clipped by 7 bases and J by 0 bases, with 22 bases between them. The CDR3 coding sequence is TGTGCCAGCACCTCAAGGGGGGGTACTAGCTACTCCTACGAGCAGTACTTC. Amino acids: CASTSRGGTSYSYEQYF.

The chain joins TRBV23-1 to TRBJ1-5; 7 bases map to TRBD1. TRBV23-1 is filed as an ORF, its function uncertain. V was clipped by 4 bases and J by 0 bases; unmatched bases: 6. The CDR3 has 16 amino acids. In DNA form, the CDR3 reads TGCGCCAGCAGTCTCACAGGGGCCGATAGCAATCAGCCCCAGCATTTT. It specifies CASSLTGADSNQPQHF.

The V and J genes are TRBV11-2 and TRBJ1-1; 11 bases line up with TRBD1. Germline CDR1 SGHAT, CDR2 FQNNGV. There are 14 residues in the CDR3. V lost 5 bases and J lost 6; bases outside the gene matches: 5. CDR3 DNA: TGTGCCAGCAGCGAACCGGGACAGGGGGCTGAAGCTTTCTTT. The encoded protein is CASSEPGQGAEAFF.

J is TRBJ2-1 and V is TRBV9; 11 nucleotides match TRBD2. The germline V gene encodes CDR1 SGDLS and CDR2 YYNGEE. Unmatched junction bases numbered 7, after V lost 3 bases and J lost 5 bases. CDR3 size: 16 residues. CDR3 nucleotide sequence: TGTGCCAGCAGCGCTGGGGGACTAGCGGCAGACAATGAGCAGTTCTTC. It yields the protein CASSAGGLAADNEQFF.

The chain couples TRBV9 to TRBJ1-1, with TRBD1 as a possible D gene (6 bases). The CDR3 consists of 13 residues. Germline V lookup: CDR1 SGDLS, CDR2 YYNGEE. With 4 bases removed from V and 11 bases from J, the gap between germline ends came to 18 bases. The CDR3 DNA is TGTGCCAGCAGCTTACGGTCGACAGGTCGGGCTTTCTTT. This codes for CASSLRSTGRAFF. The entire variable domain, with the rest obtained from reference TRBV9 and TRBJ1-1, is as follows: DSGVTQTPKHLITATGQRVTLRCSPRSGDLSVYWYQQSLDQGLQFLIQYYNGEERAKGNILERFSAQQFPDLHSELNLSSLELGDSALYFCASSLRSTGRAFFGQGTRLTVV.

The chain employs TRBV6-5 and TRBJ2-2; tentative D call: TRBD1 (5 bases). V shed 6 bases and J shed 3 bases, with 11 bases lying between them. Germline V CDR1 and CDR2: MNHEY, SVGAGI. CDR3 length: 14 amino acids. CDR3 protein: CASSRVAHTGELFF. DNA of the CDR3: TGTGCCAGCAGCAGGGTCGCCCACACCGGGGAGCTGTTTTTT.

This chain joins TRBV7-8 and TRBJ1-2, with 8 positions matching TRBD1. CDR3 length equals 17 residues. Germline CDR1 SGHVS, CDR2 FQNEAQ. Trimming at V came to 2 bases and at J to 4 bases, leaving 12 bases not matched to a gene. The CDR3 region has the DNA TGTGCCAGCAGCTTAATCCAGGGGGCTCCTCTGATCTATGGCTACACCTTC. It codes for CASSLIQGAPLIYGYTF.

This clone appeared a single time. V is TRBV5-4 and J is TRBJ1-2; 10 bases line up with TRBD1. Unmatched junction bases numbered 10, after V lost 4 bases and J lost 4 bases. This CDR3 is 16 amino acids long. Germline loops: CDR1 SGHNT, CDR2 YYREEE (reference sequence). The CDR3 sequence is CASSRLGQGLGYGYTF. The CDR3 region has the DNA TGTGCCAGCAGCCGCTTGGGACAGGGGCTCGGCTATGGCTACACCTTC.

Remarks on this clone: Its ends do not fully match the called genes, so a read error is possible. The rearrangement joins TRBV12-3 or TRBV12-4 to TRBJ2-2; possible D gene TRBD2, 5 bases. This CDR3 region has 12 residues. CDR3 loop: CASSLPPGELFF. DNA for the CDR3: TGTGCCAGCAGTTTACCGCCCGGGGAGTTGTTTTTT.

The rearrangement joins TRBV19 to TRBJ1-4; 9 bases are shared with TRBD1. The CDR3 has 14 amino acids. J was trimmed by 8 bases and V by 5 bases; bases with no gene match: 6. Germline V CDR1 and CDR2: LNHDA, SQIVND (reference sequence). For the CDR3, the DNA is TGTGCCAGTAGTCGGGACAGGGAGGGGGAAAAACTGTTTTTT. Amino acid sequence: CASSRDREGEKLFF.